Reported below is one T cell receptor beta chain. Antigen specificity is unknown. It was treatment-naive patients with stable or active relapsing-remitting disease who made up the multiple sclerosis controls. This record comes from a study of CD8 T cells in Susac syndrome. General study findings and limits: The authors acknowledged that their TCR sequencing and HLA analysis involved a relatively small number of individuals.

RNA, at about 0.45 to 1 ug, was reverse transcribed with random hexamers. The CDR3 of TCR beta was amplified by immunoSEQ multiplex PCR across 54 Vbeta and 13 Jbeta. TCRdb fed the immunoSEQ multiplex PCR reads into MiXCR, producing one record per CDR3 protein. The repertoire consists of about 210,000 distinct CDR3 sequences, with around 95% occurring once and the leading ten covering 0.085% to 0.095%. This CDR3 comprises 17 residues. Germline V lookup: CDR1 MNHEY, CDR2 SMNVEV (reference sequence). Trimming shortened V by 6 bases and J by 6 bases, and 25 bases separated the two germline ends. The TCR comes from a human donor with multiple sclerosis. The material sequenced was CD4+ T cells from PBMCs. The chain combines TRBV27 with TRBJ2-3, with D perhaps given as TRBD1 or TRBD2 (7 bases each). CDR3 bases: TGTGCCAGCAGATTTCTGGGTAACGAGCGGGACAGCGATACGCAGTATTTT. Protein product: CASRFLGNERDSDTQYF.